These 3 T cell receptor beta chains came from one sample sequenced in a study of shared clonotypes between healthy human individuals. Data came from immunoSEQ multiplex PCR; TCRdb stores just in-frame clones and leaves some out. The table shows 2 million or so clones, with less than 95% occurring only once. Selected positively for CCR7 and CD45RO-negative, naive CD8 cells excluded terminally differentiated effector memory CD45RA+ cells. The sequenced sample was naive CD8+ T cells sorted from blood. The source is a man between 18 and 29 years old in good health.

This chain links TRBV7-9 with TRBJ2-1; the match to TRBD1 covers 9 bases. This CDR3 is built from 14 residues. The germline CDR1 and CDR2 sequences are SEHNR and FQNEAQ (reference sequence). The trim removed 6 bases at V and 2 bases at J, leaving 2 bases unmatched. CDR3: CASRGQGPYNEQFF. The CDR3 region has the DNA TGTGCCAGCAGGGGACAGGGTCCCTACAATGAGCAGTTCTTC. Full variable domain (missing parts from reference TRBV7-9 and TRBJ2-1): DTGVSQNPRHKITKRGQNVTFRCDPISEHNRLYWYRQTLGQGPEFLTYFQNEAQLEKSRLLSDRFSAERPKGSFSTLEIQRTEQGDSAMYLCASRGQGPYNEQFFGPGTRLTVL.

The chain recombines TRBV2 with TRBJ1-2, with 9 bases matching TRBD1. V lost 5 bases to trimming and J lost 4 bases; unmatched junction nucleotides: 5. CDR1 is SNHLY and CDR2 is FYNNEI in the germline V gene. There are 14 residues in the CDR3. The CDR3 sequence: CASSSGTGPYGYTF. The CDR3 region has the DNA TGTGCCAGCAGTTCCGGGACAGGGCCCTATGGCTACACCTTC.

The genes are TRBV13 and TRBJ1-2; D is uncertain. The V and J ends lost 3 bases and 4 bases respectively, with 9 bases between them. Germline assignment: CDR1 PRHDT and CDR2 FYEKMQ (reference sequence). The CDR3 spans 13 residues. The CDR3 loop is CASSFRTAYGYTF. CDR3 DNA: TGTGCCAGCAGCTTTCGGACGGCCTATGGCTACACCTTC.